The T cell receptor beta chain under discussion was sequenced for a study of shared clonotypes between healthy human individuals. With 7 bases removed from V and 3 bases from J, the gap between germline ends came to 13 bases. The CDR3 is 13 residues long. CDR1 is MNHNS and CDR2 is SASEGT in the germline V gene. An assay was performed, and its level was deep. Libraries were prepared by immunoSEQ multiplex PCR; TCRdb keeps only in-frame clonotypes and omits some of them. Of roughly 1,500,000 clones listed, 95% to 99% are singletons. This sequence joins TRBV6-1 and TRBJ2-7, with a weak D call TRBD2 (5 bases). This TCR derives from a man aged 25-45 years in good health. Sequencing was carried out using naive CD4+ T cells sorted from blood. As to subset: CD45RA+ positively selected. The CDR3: CASTWRINYEQYF. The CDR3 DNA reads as TGTGCCAGCACGTGGAGGATAAACTACGAGCAGTACTTC.